Listed here are 4 T cell receptor beta chains from one sample, sequenced in a study of somatic mutations in cytotoxic T cells in rheumatoid arthritis (dated by TCRdb to the late 2010s). Receptor libraries were prepared by the immunoSEQ multiplex PCR assay. The source is immuneACCESS, and TCRdb retained only in-frame sequences with V and J called. Part of the clones is not carried over; for the studies checked, unresolved V genes explain less than half of this, and the remainder is unexplained. The sample table lists about 16,000 clones, about four fifths of them with a count of one. The ten largest account for around 21% of the sample. Sequencing input: CD8+ T cells sorted from blood. The receptors stem from an adult with rheumatoid arthritis.

The J gene is TRBJ2-7, the V gene TRBV28; 8 bases match TRBD1. V dropped 6 bases and J dropped 2; count of bases not matched to a gene: 6. Germline values: CDR1 MDHEN, CDR2 SYDVKM. The CDR3 loop spans 14 amino acids. CDR3 protein: CASRTQQGAYEQYF. The CDR3 region has the DNA TGTGCCAGCAGAACCCAACAGGGGGCCTACGAGCAGTACTTC.

V usage is TRBV19 and J usage is TRBJ2-7; D not certain. V dropped 1 base and J dropped 2 bases, with 18 bases sitting between them. Germline assignment: CDR1 LNHDA and CDR2 SQIVND (reference sequence). The CDR3 consists of 17 residues. The CDR3 sequence is CASSIGGSRLPPYEQYF. The CDR3 DNA is TGTGCCAGTAGTATAGGAGGTTCGCGACTTCCCCCCTACGAGCAGTACTTC.

This clone appeared a single time. This chain uses TRBV27 with TRBJ2-7; TRBD2 is a possible D gene (6 bases). The length of the CDR3 is 12 residues. V gave up 6 bases and J gave up 12 bases, with 18 bases separating them. The V gene's germline CDR1 is MNHEY and CDR2 SMNVEV (reference sequence). CDR3 sequence: CASSPDTAGWYF. The DNA of the CDR3 is TGTGCCAGCAGCCCCGACACCGCGGGGTGGTACTTC.

The gene calls are TRBV9 and TRBJ1-1; D may be TRBD1 (5 bases). V lost 4 bases and J 1 base, leaving 11 bases between the germline ends. The CDR3 contains 14 residues. Germline CDR1 is SGDLS and CDR2 is YYNGEE. Here the CDR3 DNA reads TGTGCCAGCAGCAGGGGCTTTGGGAACACTGAAGCTTTCTTT. It codes for CASSRGFGNTEAFF.